This TCR beta chain was observed in a study of blood T cells in healthy people across ages. Whole-study results and caveats: Changes seen in expanded clonotypes were possibly confounded by donor CMV status left unknown.

The authors ran a second PCR of about 7 to 11 cycles using a sample-barcoded 5' primer and a J-beta primer mix. TCRdb re-called the 5' RACE reads through MiXCR, storing one row per CDR3 protein. The table has more than 1,400,000 distinct CDR3 sequences, around 42% seen once. Per germline, CDR1 DFQATT and CDR2 SNEGSKA (reference sequence). The CDR3 spans 10 residues. A word on this clonotype: The antigen is unknown. A read error may account for a junction end that differs from germline.

The chain has TRBV20-1 and TRBJ1-2; D not certain. The sample comprised blood. The clonotype originates from a woman in her late teens or twenties in good health. The CDR3: CEGGHYGYTF. The CDR3 DNA reads TGTGAGGGAGGGCACTATGGCTACACCTTC.